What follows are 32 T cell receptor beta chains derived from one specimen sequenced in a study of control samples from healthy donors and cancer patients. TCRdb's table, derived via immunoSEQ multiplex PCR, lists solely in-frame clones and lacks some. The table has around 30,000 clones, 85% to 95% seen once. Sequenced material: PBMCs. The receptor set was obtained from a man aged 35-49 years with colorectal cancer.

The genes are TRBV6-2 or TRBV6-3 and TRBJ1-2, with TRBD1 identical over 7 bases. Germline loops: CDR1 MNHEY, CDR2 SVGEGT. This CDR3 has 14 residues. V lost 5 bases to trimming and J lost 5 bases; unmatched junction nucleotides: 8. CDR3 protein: CASSDAGTVYGYTF. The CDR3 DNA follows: TGTGCCAGCAGTGACGCCGGGACAGTTTATGGCTACACCTTC.

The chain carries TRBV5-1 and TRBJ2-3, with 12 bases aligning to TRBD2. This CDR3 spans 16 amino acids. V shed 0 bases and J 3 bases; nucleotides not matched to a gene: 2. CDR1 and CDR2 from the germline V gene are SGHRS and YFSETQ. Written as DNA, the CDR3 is TGCGCCAGCAGCTTGGGACTAGCGGGGGCAACAGATACGCAGTATTTT. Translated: CASSLGLAGATDTQYF.

The CDR3 is CASSDPANTGELFF. CDR3 coding DNA: TGTGCCAGCAGTGATCCGGCCAATACCGGGGAGCTGTTTTTT. The chain links TRBV2 to TRBJ2-2; D remains unclear. Trimming removed 3 bases at V and 5 bases at J, with 10 bases between. The CDR3 is made up of 14 amino acids. Germline lookup yields CDR1 SNHLY and CDR2 FYNNEI.

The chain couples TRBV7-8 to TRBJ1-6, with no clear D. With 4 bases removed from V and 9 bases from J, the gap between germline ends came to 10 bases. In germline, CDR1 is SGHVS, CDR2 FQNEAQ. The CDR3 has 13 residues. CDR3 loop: CASSSLEGSPLHF. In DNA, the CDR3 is TGTGCCAGCAGCTCTCTGGAGGGTTCACCCCTCCACTTT. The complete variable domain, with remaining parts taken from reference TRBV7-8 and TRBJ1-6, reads GAGVSQSPRYKVAKRGQDVALRCDPISGHVSLFWYQQALGQGPEFLTYFQNEAQLDKSGLPSDRFFAERPEGSVSTLKIQRTQQEDSAVYLCASSSLEGSPLHFGNGTRLTVT.

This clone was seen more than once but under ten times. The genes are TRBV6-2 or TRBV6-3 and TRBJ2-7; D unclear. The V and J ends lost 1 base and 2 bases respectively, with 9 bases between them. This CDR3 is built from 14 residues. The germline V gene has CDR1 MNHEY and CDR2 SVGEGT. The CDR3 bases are TGTGCCAGCAGTTACTTAGGGTTACCCTACGAGCAGTACTTC. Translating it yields CASSYLGLPYEQYF.

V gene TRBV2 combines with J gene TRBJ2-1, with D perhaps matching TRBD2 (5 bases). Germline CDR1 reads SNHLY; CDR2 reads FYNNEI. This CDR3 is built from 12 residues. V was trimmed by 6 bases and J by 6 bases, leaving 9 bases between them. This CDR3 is CASRADGNEQFF. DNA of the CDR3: TGTGCCAGCAGAGCGGACGGCAATGAGCAGTTCTTC.

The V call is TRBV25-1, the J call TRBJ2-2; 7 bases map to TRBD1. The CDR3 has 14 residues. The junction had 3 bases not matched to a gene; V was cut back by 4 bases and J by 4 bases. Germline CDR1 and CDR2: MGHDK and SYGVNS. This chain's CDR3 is CASSAAGGTGELFF. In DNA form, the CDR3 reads TGTGCCAGCAGTGCCGCAGGGGGCACCGGGGAGCTGTTTTTT.

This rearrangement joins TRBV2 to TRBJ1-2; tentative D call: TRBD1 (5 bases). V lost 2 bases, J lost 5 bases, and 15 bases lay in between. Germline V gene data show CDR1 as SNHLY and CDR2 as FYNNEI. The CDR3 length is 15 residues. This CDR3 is CASSEQGANFYGYTF. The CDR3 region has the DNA TGTGCCAGCAGTGAACAGGGAGCAAATTTTTATGGCTACACCTTC.

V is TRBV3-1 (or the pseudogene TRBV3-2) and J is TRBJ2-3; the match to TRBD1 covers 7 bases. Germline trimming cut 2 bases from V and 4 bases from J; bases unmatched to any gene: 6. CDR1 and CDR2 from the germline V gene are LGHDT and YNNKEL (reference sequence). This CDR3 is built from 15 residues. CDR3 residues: CASSQLTGLADTQYF. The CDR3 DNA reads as TGTGCCAGCAGCCAACTGACAGGGCTGGCAGATACGCAGTATTTT.

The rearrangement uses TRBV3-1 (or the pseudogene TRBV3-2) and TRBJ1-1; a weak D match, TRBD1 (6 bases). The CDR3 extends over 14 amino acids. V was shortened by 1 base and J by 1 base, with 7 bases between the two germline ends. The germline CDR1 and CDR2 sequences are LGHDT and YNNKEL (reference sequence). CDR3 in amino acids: CASSQGTANTEAFF. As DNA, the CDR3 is TGTGCCAGCAGCCAAGGGACAGCGAACACTGAAGCTTTCTTT.

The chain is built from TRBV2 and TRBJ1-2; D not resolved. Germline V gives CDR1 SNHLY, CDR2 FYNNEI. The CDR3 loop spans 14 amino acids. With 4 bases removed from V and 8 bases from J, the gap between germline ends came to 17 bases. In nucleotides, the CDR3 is TGTGCCAGCAGTGGTCGCAGGTCGCTCGACGGCTACACCTTC. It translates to CASSGRRSLDGYTF.

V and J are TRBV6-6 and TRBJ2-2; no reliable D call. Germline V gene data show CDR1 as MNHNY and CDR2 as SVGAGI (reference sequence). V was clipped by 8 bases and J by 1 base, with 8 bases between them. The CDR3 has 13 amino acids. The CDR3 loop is CASGHLNTGELFF. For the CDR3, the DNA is TGTGCCAGCGGTCACTTGAACACCGGGGAGCTGTTTTTT.

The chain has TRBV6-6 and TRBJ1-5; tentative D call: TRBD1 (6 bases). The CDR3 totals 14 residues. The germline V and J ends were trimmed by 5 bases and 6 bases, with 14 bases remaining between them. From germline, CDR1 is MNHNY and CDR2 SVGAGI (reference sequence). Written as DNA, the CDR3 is TGTGCCAGCAGTCAAACAGGGCTCACTCAGCCCCAGCATTTT. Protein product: CASSQTGLTQPQHF.

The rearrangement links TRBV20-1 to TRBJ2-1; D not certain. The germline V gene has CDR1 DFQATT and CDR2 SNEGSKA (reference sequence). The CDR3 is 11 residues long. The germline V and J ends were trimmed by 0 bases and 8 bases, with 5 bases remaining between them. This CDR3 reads CSARDKDEQFF. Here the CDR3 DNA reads TGCAGTGCTAGAGATAAGGATGAGCAGTTCTTC.

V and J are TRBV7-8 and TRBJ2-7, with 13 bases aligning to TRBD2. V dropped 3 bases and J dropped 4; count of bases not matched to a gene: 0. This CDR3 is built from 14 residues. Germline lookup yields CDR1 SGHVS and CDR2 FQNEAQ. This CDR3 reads CASSLGLAGYEQYF. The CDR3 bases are TGTGCCAGCAGCTTGGGACTAGCGGGGTACGAGCAGTACTTC.

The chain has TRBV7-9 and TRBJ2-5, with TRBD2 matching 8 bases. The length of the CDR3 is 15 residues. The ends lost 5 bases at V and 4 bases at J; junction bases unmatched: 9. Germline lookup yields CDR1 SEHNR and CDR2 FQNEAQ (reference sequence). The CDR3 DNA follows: TGTGCCAGCAGCCCCAGCGGGGGTCAGGGAGAGACCCAGTACTTC. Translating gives CASSPSGGQGETQYF.

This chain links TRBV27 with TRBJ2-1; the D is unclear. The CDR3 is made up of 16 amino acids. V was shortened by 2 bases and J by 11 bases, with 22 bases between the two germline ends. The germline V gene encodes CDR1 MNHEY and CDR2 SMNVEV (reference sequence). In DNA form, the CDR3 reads TGTGCCAGCAGTTTACAAAAGTCCGGGCCAACGGTGAAGCAGTTCTTC. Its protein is CASSLQKSGPTVKQFF.

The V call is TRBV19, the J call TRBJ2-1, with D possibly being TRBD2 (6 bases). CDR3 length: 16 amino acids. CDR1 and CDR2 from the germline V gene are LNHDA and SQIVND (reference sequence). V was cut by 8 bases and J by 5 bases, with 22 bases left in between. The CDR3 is CASHTGGLAADNEQFF. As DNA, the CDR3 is TGTGCCAGTCATACCGGTGGCTTAGCGGCCGACAATGAGCAGTTCTTC.

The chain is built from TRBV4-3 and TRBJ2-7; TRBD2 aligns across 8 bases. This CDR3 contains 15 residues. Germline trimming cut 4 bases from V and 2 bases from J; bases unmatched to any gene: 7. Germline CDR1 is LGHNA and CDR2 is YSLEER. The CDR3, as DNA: TGCGCCAGCAGCCTAGATAGCGGGGAACCCTACGAGCAGTACTTC. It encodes CASSLDSGEPYEQYF.

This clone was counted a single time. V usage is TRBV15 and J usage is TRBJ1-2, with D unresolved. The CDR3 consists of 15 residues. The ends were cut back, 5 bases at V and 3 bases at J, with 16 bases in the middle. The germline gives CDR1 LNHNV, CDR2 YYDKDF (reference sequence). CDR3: CATSPPSYPDYGYTF. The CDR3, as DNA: TGTGCCACCAGCCCACCTTCATACCCGGACTATGGCTACACCTTC.

CDR3 loop: CASSPGTASSYEQYF. The CDR3 DNA reads TGTGCCAGCAGCCCGGGGACAGCGAGCTCCTACGAGCAGTACTTC. V gene TRBV9 combines with J gene TRBJ2-7; TRBD1 matches 7 bases. V was pared by 4 bases and J by 0 bases, with 7 bases of the junction left unmatched. The CDR3 length is 15 residues. From germline, CDR1 is SGDLS and CDR2 YYNGEE.

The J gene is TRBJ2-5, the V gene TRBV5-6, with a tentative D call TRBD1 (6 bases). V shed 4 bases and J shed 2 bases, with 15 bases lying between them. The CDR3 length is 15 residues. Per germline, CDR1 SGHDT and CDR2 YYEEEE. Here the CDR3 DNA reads TGTGCCAGCAGCCGGGACACTCGGAGTCAAGAGACCCAGTACTTC. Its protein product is CASSRDTRSQETQYF.

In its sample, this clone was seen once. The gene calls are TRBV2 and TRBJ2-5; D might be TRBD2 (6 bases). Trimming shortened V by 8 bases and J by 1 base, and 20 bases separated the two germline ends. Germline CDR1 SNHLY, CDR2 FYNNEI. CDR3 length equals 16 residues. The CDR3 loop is CASLGGPSSGQETQYF. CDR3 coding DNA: TGTGCCAGCTTGGGGGGACCTTCGAGCGGCCAAGAGACCCAGTACTTC.

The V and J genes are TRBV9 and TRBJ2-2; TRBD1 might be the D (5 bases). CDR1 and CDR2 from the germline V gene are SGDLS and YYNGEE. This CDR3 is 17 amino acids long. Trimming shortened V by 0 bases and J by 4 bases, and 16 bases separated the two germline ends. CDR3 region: CASSVGRARRGTGELFF. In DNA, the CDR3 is TGTGCCAGCAGCGTAGGCAGGGCAAGAAGAGGCACCGGGGAGCTGTTTTTT. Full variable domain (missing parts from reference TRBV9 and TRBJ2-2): DSGVTQTPKHLITATGQRVTLRCSPRSGDLSVYWYQQSLDQGLQFLIQYYNGEERAKGNILERFSAQQFPDLHSELNLSSLELGDSALYFCASSVGRARRGTGELFFGEGSRLTVL.

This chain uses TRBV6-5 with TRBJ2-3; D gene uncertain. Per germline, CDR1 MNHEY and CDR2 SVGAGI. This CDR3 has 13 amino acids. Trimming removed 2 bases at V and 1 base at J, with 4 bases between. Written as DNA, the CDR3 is TGTGCCAGCAGTTACAAGGGCACAGATACGCAGTATTTT. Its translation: CASSYKGTDTQYF.

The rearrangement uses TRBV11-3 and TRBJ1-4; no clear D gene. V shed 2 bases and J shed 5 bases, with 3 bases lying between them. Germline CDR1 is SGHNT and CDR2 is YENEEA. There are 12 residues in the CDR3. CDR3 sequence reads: CASSLKNEKLFF. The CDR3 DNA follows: TGTGCCAGCAGCTTAAAGAATGAAAAACTGTTTTTT.

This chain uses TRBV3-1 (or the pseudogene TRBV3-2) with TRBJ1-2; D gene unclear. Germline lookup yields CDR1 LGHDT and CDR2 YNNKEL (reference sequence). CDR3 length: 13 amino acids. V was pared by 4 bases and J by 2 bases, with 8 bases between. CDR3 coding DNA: TGTGCCAGCAGCCCCGACGGAAACTATGGCTACACCTTC. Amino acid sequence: CASSPDGNYGYTF.

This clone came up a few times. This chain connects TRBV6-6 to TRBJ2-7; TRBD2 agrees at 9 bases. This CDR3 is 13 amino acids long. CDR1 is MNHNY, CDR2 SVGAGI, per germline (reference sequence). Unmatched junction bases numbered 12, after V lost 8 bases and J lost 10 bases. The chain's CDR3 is CASEKASGAPQYF. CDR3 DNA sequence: TGTGCCAGCGAAAAGGCTAGCGGGGCACCCCAGTACTTC.

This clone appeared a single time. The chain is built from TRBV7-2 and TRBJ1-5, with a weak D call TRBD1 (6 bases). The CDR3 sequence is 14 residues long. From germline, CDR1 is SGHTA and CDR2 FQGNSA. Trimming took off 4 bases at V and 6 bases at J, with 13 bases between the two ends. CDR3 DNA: TGTGCCAGCAGCTCTCAGGGGAGCGGTCAGCCCCAGCATTTT. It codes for CASSSQGSGQPQHF.

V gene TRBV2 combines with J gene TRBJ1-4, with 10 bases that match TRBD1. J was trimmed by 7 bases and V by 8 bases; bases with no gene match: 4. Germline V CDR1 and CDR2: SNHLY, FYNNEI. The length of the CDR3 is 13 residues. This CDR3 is CASEGQGSEKLFF. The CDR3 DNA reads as TGTGCCAGCGAGGGACAGGGGTCTGAAAAACTGTTTTTT. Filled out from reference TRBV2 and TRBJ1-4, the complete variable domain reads EPEVTQTPSHQVTQMGQEVILRCVPISNHLYFYWYRQILGQKVEFLVSFYNNEISEKSEIFDDQFSVERPDGSNFTLKIRSTKLEDSAMYFCASEGQGSEKLFFGSGTQLSVL.

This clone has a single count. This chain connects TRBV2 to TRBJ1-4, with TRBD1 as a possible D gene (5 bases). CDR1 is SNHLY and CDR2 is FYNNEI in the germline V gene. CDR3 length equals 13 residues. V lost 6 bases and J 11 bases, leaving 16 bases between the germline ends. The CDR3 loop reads CASSWAGTGKLFF. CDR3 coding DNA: TGTGCCAGCAGCTGGGCCGGGACGGGGAAACTGTTTTTT.

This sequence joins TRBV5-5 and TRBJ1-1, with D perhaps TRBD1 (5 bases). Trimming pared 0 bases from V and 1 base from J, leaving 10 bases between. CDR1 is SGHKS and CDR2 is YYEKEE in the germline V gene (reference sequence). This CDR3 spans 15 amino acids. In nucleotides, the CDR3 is TGTGCCAGCAGCTTGGTGGGACGGGGGAACACTGAAGCTTTCTTT. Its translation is CASSLVGRGNTEAFF.